These T cell receptor beta chains were read from a single sample in a study of T cell responses to AZD1222 COVID-19 vaccine. Sequencing was performed with immunoSEQ multiplex PCR; in TCRdb, only in-frame clones are kept and a portion is missing. The sample records around 99,000 clones, 92% being singletons. The starting material was peripheral blood, obtained 28 days after the second AZD1222 dose. Receptors were obtained from an adult who received the AZD1222 COVID-19 vaccine. Both conserved end residues are part of each CDR3. D genes are given only for firm matches. Size is stated for part of the rows, as once, few or many counts, or as a class when the clone is expanded.

d_gene	j_gene	v_gene	abundance	len	CDR3aa	CDR3nt
TRBD1	TRBJ2-5	TRBV5-6	-	14	CASSGTGTGGTQYF	TGTGCCAGCAGCGGCACCGGGACAGGGGGGACCCAGTACTTC
-	TRBJ1-4	TRBV6-1	-	15	CASSEWGTANEKLFF	TGTGCCAGCAGTGAGTGGGGGACTGCTAATGAAAAACTGTTTTTT
-	TRBJ2-1	TRBV15	-	16	CATSRDNGIAKIEQFF	TGTGCCACCAGCAGAGATAATGGTATAGCAAAAATAGAGCAGTTCTTC
-	TRBJ1-2	TRBV18	-	15	CASSPPQGGLRGYTF	TGTGCCAGCTCACCACCGCAAGGCGGCTTGAGAGGCTACACCTTC
-	TRBJ1-2	TRBV6-5	-	13	CASNQGGGYGYTF	TGTGCCAGCAATCAGGGTGGGGGCTATGGCTACACCTTC
TRBD1	TRBJ1-3	TRBV19	-	19	CASSPGTGDVVGSGNTIYF	TGTGCCAGTAGTCCCGGGACAGGGGACGTAGTCGGCTCTGGAAACACCATATATTTT
-	TRBJ1-1	TRBV6-5	once	13	CASSTQAGTEAFF	TGTGCCAGCAGTACTCAAGCAGGCACTGAAGCTTTCTTT
TRBD1	TRBJ2-7	TRBV27	-	15	CASSLGTGWGYEQYF	TGTGCCAGCAGCCTAGGGACAGGGTGGGGCTACGAGCAGTACTTC
-	TRBJ1-1	TRBV12-3/TRBV12-4	-	12	CASSLGNTEAFF	TGTGCCAGCAGTTTAGGGAACACTGAAGCTTTCTTT
TRBD1	TRBJ2-7	TRBV28	medium-sized	13	CASKRTGTYEQYF	TGTGCCAGCAAGAGGACAGGGACCTACGAGCAGTACTTC
-	TRBJ1-4	TRBV5-5	-	13	CASSLWANEKLFF	TGTGCCAGCAGCTTGTGGGCTAATGAAAAACTGTTTTTT
TRBD2	TRBJ2-3	TRBV5-1	-	15	CASSLTSGASATQYF	TGCGCCAGCAGCTTGACTAGCGGGGCGAGTGCTACGCAGTATTTT
-	TRBJ1-2	TRBV7-9	once	14	CASSRTTEIYGYTF	TGTGCCAGCAGCCGTACGACGGAGATCTATGGCTACACCTTC
-	TRBJ1-5	TRBV30	-	13	CAWSGQINQPQHF	TGTGCCTGGAGTGGACAGATAAATCAGCCCCAGCATTTT
TRBD1	TRBJ1-2	TRBV13	few	14	CASSSDRGNYGYTF	TGTGCCAGCAGCTCCGACAGGGGAAACTATGGCTACACCTTC
TRBD1	TRBJ1-3	TRBV5-6	once	17	CASSRPGTGGTGNTIYF	TGTGCCAGCAGCCGACCCGGGACAGGGGGCACAGGAAACACCATATATTTT
-	TRBJ2-5	TRBV6-6	-	13	CASSYGGTETQYF	TGTGCCAGCAGTTACGGGGGAACGGAGACCCAGTACTTC
-	TRBJ2-5	TRBV6-6	-	14	CASKELRGTETQYF	TGTGCCAGCAAAGAACTCAGGGGAACGGAGACCCAGTACTTC
TRBD2	TRBJ2-1	TRBV19	-	15	CASSTQRGAISEQFF	TGTGCCAGTAGTACCCAGCGGGGGGCCATCAGTGAGCAGTTCTTC
-	TRBJ1-2	TRBV3-1/TRBV3-2	-	13	CASSQLIGRGYTF	TGTGCCAGCAGCCAGTTGATAGGACGTGGCTACACCTTC